This TCR beta chain is drawn from a study of shared clonotypes between healthy human individuals. On this clone: Its antigen remains unidentified.

The assay was immunoSEQ multiplex PCR, and TCRdb's table has in-frame clones only and misses some. The sample contains approximately 1,500,000 clones, roughly 95% of which appear only once. General study points: Naive CD4 clonotypes were shared across a handful of donors at roughly 5.3%.

The material sequenced was naive CD4+ T cells sorted from blood. Indicated subset: CD45RA+ positively selected. The receptor was isolated from a young man in good health.

CDR3: CASSIVLSSGNTIYF. In DNA form, the CDR3 reads TGTGCCAGTAGTATCGTTTTGAGCTCTGGAAACACCATATATTTT. J is TRBJ1-3 and V is TRBV19; D uncertain. This CDR3 has 15 amino acids. V was clipped by 3 bases and J by 0 bases, with 9 bases between them. Germline CDR1 reads LNHDA; CDR2 reads SQIVND (reference sequence).